Below, 9 T cell receptor beta chains from the same sample are listed, as sequenced in a study of control samples from healthy donors and cancer patients. Only in-frame clones appear in the TCRdb table, and some are missing; sequencing was by immunoSEQ multiplex PCR. The data show roughly 95,000 clones, with about nine tenths seen just once and roughly 0.9% held by the top ten. Sequenced: blood. The receptors shown here come from a woman in her thirties in good health.

This chain joins TRBV27 and TRBJ2-5, with 7 bases aligning to TRBD2. The CDR3 has 14 amino acids. Germline CDR1 MNHEY, CDR2 SMNVEV (reference sequence). Trimming took 6 bases from V and 2 from J; bases not matched to a gene: 6. The CDR3 spells CASRPAGRQETQYF. The CDR3 coding sequence is TGTGCCAGCAGGCCAGCGGGGCGTCAAGAGACCCAGTACTTC.

This sequence joins TRBV2 and TRBJ2-1; TRBD2 agrees at 13 bases. V trimming: 6 bases; J trimming: 9 bases; junction bases outside the gene matches: 5. The CDR3 contains 14 residues. Germline-derived CDR1 and CDR2 are SNHLY and FYNNEI. The CDR3 DNA is TGTGCCAGCAGGGGCCGGACTAGCGGGGGTGAGCAGTTCTTC. It yields the protein CASRGRTSGGEQFF.

The V gene is TRBV25-1, the J gene TRBJ1-2; D is ambiguous. The CDR3 spans 12 residues. Germline CDR1 and CDR2: MGHDK and SYGVNS. With 8 bases removed from V and 0 bases from J, the gap between germline ends came to 7 bases. The CDR3 DNA reads as TGTGCCAGCTCGCCGGCTAACTATGGCTACACCTTC. Translation gives CASSPANYGYTF.

The rearrangement links TRBV30 to TRBJ1-6, with D possibly being TRBD1 (6 bases). The CDR3 has 13 residues. Trimming took off 4 bases at V and 7 bases at J, with 11 bases between the two ends. The germline V gene has CDR1 GTSNPN and CDR2 SVGIG (reference sequence). The DNA for the CDR3 is TGTGCCTGGACTACAGGGTCGAATTCACCCCTCCACTTT. This encodes CAWTTGSNSPLHF.

The chain links TRBV4-1 to TRBJ2-3; D perhaps matches TRBD2 (6 bases). The V end was cut by 4 bases, the J end by 1 base, with 15 bases between. This CDR3 has 16 residues. Germline V CDR1 and CDR2: MGHRA, YSYEKL. For the CDR3, the DNA is TGCGCCAGCAGCCTATCCCTAGCGACCCGCACAGATACGCAGTATTTT. Protein: CASSLSLATRTDTQYF.

This chain links TRBV5-4 with TRBJ2-2; 10 nucleotides line up with TRBD1. This CDR3 region has 16 residues. Trimming cost V 5 bases and J 3 bases; bases outside gene matches: 7. Germline assignment: CDR1 SGHNT and CDR2 YYREEE (reference sequence). CDR3: CASRSPGTGDTGELFF. CDR3 DNA: TGTGCCAGCAGATCTCCCGGGACAGGGGACACCGGGGAGCTGTTTTTT.

The chain joins TRBV7-3 to TRBJ2-3; D call uncertain. Per germline, CDR1 SGHTA and CDR2 FQGTGA. V lost 5 bases to trimming and J lost 1 base, with 16 bases between them. The CDR3 runs to 16 residues. In nucleotides, the CDR3 is TGTGCCAGCAGCCGGGCCAGGCCAGCCGGCACAGATACGCAGTATTTT. This encodes CASSRARPAGTDTQYF.

This chain uses TRBV14 with TRBJ2-7, with a weak D call TRBD1 (5 bases). The germline V gene has CDR1 SGHDN and CDR2 FVKESK. This CDR3 contains 14 residues. Trimming took 2 bases from V and 3 from J, leaving 11 bases between them. The CDR3 is CASSQPDNYYEQYF. CDR3 DNA sequence: TGTGCCAGCAGCCAACCGGACAATTACTACGAGCAGTACTTC.

The genes are TRBV19 and TRBJ1-4; TRBD1 agrees at 11 bases. The junction had 4 bases not matched to a gene; V was cut back by 3 bases and J by 7 bases. Germline V gene sequence: CDR1 LNHDA, CDR2 SQIVND (reference sequence). The length of the CDR3 is 15 residues. As DNA, the CDR3 is TGTGCCAGTAGTATGATTGGGACAGGGGGTGAAAAACTGTTTTTT. Protein sequence: CASSMIGTGGEKLFF.